The present T cell receptor (beta chain) was sequenced within a study of blood T cell repertoires in COVID-19. Study-level background: Samples of COVID-19 (acute and convalescent) were obtained from the United States, Italy and Spain. The analysed material was cDNA or gDNA that came from T cells, B-cell-depleted T cells, or PBMCs.

The authors' processing: Amplification from reference gene primers served as the basis for estimated nucleated cell counts. Data came from immunoSEQ multiplex PCR; TCRdb stores just in-frame clones and leaves some out. V and J calls and clone size come straight from that table; D and trimming were deduced from the DNA. The sample yields 150,000 to 200,000 clones, 70% to 80% seen once. This clone was recorded only once. Germline V gene sequence: CDR1 SGHRS, CDR2 YFSETQ. CDR3 length: 15 amino acids. Trimming shortened V by 1 base and J by 6 bases, and 13 bases separated the two germline ends. Seattle patient enrollment occurred during active infection, with longitudinal follow-up thereafter.

V usage is TRBV5-1 and J usage is TRBJ1-4; D is possibly TRBD1 (6 bases). The sequenced sample consisted of peripheral blood. The clonotype originates from a woman in her thirties or forties with COVID-19, enrolled during active disease. The CDR3 bases are TGCGCCAGCAGCTTGCTTGGACAGCCTGATGAAAAACTGTTTTTT. Its protein is CASSLLGQPDEKLFF.